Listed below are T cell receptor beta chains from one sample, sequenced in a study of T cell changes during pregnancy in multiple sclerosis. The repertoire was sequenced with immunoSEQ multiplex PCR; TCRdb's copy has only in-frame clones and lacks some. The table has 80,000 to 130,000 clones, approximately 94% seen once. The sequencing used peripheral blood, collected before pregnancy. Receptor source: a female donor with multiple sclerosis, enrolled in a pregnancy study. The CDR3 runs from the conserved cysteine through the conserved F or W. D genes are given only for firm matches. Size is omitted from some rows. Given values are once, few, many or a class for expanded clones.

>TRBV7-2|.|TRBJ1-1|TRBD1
CASGTGLVTEAFF
TGTGCCAGCGGGACAGGGTTGGTCACTGAAGCTTTCTTT
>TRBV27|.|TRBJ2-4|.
CASRTPGLGENIQYF
TGTGCCAGCAGGACTCCGGGACTCGGGGAAAACATTCAGTACTTC
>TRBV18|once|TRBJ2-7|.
CASSPTGSEQYF
TGTGCCAGCTCACCGACAGGATCCGAGCAGTACTTC
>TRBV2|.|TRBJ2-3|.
CASSPERFTDTQYF
TGTGCCAGCAGTCCCGAGCGGTTCACAGATACGCAGTATTTT
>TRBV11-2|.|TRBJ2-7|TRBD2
CASSLDLGGGSYEQYF
TGTGCCAGCAGCTTAGATCTGGGGGGGGGATCCTACGAGCAGTACTTC
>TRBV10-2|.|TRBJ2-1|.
CASSEDPPGYNEQFF
TGCGCCAGCAGTGAGGACCCGCCGGGATACAATGAGCAGTTCTTC
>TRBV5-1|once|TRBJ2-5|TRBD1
CASSQGQGREETQYF
TGCGCCAGCAGCCAGGGACAGGGGAGGGAAGAGACCCAGTACTTC
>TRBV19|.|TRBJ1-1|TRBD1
CASVTGGSEAFF
TGTGCCAGTGTTACAGGGGGTAGTGAAGCTTTCTTT
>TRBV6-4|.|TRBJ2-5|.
CASSPNGGETQYF
TGTGCCAGCAGTCCCAACGGGGGAGAGACCCAGTACTTC
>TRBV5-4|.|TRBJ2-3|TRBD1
CASSWGQGLTDTQYF
TGTGCCAGCAGCTGGGGACAGGGTCTTACAGATACGCAGTATTTT
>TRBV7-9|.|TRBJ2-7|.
CASSPERYEQYF
TGTGCCAGCAGCCCGGAGCGATACGAGCAGTACTTC
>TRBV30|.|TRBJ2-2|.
CAWSEKRVPSRGTGELFF
TGTGCCTGGAGTGAGAAGCGGGTGCCCTCGCGGGGCACCGGGGAGCTGTTTTTT